The sequence of this T cell receptor beta chain was determined in a study of cytomegalovirus exposure and HLA in healthy donors. Study at large: Some 85 million unique TCRs, all from HLA-typed donors, were included in an early release of the data.

The junction had 3 bases not matched to a gene; V was cut back by 6 bases and J by 5 bases. This CDR3 comprises 12 residues. CDR1 and CDR2 from the germline V gene are MNHNS and SASEGT. Both 60 Vbeta primers and 13 Jbeta primers went into the PCR. Method: immunoSEQ multiplex PCR; TCRdb's copy keeps in-frame clones and lacks some. This sample has more than 100,000 clones; around 77% occur once, and the top ten carry 4%. Regarding this clone: As yet, its antigen is unknown. The sample holds other DNA sequences that translate to the same CDR3.

The study's findings and limits: Sequencing likely generated an artifact that appeared as a cluster of highly shared sequence variants. The study listed some 160 cytomegalovirus-associated TCR beta chains.

The source material was PBMCs. The TCR originated in a man in his forties or fifties in good health and CMV-seropositive. This sequence joins TRBV6-1 and TRBJ2-7; 8 nucleotides agree with TRBD1. CDR3 amino acids: CASSGQGDEQYF. The CDR3 DNA reads as TGTGCCAGCAGCGGACAGGGTGACGAGCAGTACTTC.